This T cell receptor beta chain comes out of a study of blood T cell repertoires in COVID-19 (dated by TCRdb to 2019 to 2021). With respect to the entire study: The collaborator samples originated in the United States, Italy and Spain and spanned the acute and convalescent phases of COVID-19. The repertoires were made available in a free public database intended to serve as a resource for research on the immune response to SARS-CoV-2. The prospective study material was composed of cDNA or gDNA derived from T cells, B-cell-depleted T cells, or PBMCs. A de-identified subject ID, COVID-19 status, age in years and sex were almost always included in the sample metadata. HLA class I and class II types, where available, came from metadata supplied by the sample provider rather than from assay-based typing. The samples were drawn from two sources: the first 160 participants of the ongoing ImmuneRACE study, and over 950 subjects contributed by 6 global collaborators. Deeply sampled blood TCRbeta repertoires from subjects exposed to, actively infected with, or recovered from COVID-19 were included in the dataset.

Overall study results and their limits: The amount of clinical and demographic metadata varied by source and participant and was provided uncurated.

On this clone: What this receptor recognizes is not known. The record has no base qualities; no much larger clone is one base away.

In Seattle, one collaborating source enrolled patients while the infection was active and tracked those patients longitudinally over the course of disease. Whole blood was collected in K2EDTA tubes by collaborating institutions according to the institutions' own protocols. For TCRbeta analysis, collaborator samples were shipped as frozen whole blood, as isolated PBMCs, or as DNA extracted from either sample type. TCRbeta CDR3 regions were amplified from genomic DNA using the immunoSEQ Assay, a bias-controlled multiplex PCR. The original methods were these. Within the assay, amplification of reference gene primers was used to estimate how many nucleated cells each sample contained. To quantify the absolute abundance of each unique TCRbeta CDR3 rearrangement, sequence reads were collapsed and filtered. Productive Simpson clonality was computed per sample as the square root of Simpson's diversity index over productive rearrangements. The table comes from immuneACCESS by way of TCRdb, which keeps in-frame sequences with V and J called. Part of the clones is missing from these tables; in studies checked, under half for an unresolved V gene and the rest for unknown reasons. V, J and clone size derive from that table, while D and trimming were established from the DNA sequence. The table for this sample lists around 320,000 clones; nearly 90% of them were counted only once. The ten biggest clones cover 11% of the sample.

CDR1 is given as SQVTM and CDR2 as ANQGSEA, both from the germline V gene. The CDR3 holds 11 amino acids from the cysteine to the phenylalanine. CDR3 DNA only is kept here, 33 bases in frame from base 1. The germline ends are 9 bases apart after V is trimmed by 5 bases and J by 5 bases. This receptor was identified in a woman aged 25 to 45 with COVID-19, enrolled during active disease. This receptor chain uses TRBV29-1 and TRBJ1-2; no D segment can be confidently identified. Sample: peripheral blood. The CDR3 here reads CSVPKSYGYTF. The bases are TGCAGCGTTCCCAAATCATATGGCTACACCTTC.